This entry is about one T cell receptor (beta chain). Its matching antigen is unknown. The data were obtained in a study of cytomegalovirus exposure and HLA in healthy donors. Overall study results and limits: TCR beta V- and J-gene trimming, according to a later analysis, was linked to a missense DCLRE1C variant.

CDR1 and CDR2 (germline): SGHTA, FQGTGA. V was clipped by 5 bases and J by 7 bases; unmatched bases: 9. CDR3 length: 15 amino acids. Amplification used 60 Vbeta primers and 13 Jbeta primers. Generated by immunoSEQ multiplex PCR, the TCRdb table keeps only in-frame clones and is missing some. The sample lists some 130,000 clones, around 77% occurring once. The chain joins TRBV7-3 to TRBJ2-1; 9 nucleotides align to TRBD1. The sequenced sample was PBMCs. This receptor was obtained from a man in his forties or fifties in good health and CMV-seronegative. The CDR3 region is CASSLFGQGRNEQFF. The CDR3 DNA follows: TGTGCCAGCAGCCTATTCGGACAGGGGAGAAATGAGCAGTTCTTC.